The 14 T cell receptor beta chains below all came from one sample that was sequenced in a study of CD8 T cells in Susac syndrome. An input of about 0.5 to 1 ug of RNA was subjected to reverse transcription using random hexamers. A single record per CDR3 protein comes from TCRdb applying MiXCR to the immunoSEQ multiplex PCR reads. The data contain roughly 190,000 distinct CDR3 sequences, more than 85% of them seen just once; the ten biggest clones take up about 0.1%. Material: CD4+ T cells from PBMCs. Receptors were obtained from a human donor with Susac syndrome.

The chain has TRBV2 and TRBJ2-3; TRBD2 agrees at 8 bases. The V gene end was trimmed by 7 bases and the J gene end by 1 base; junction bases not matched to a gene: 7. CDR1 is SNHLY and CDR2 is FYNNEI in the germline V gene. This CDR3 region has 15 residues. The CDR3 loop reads CASTVGREGTDTQYF. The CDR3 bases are TGTGCCAGCACCGTTGGGCGGGAGGGCACAGATACGCAGTATTTT.

The DNA of the CDR3 is TGTGCCATCAGTGAGACCCGAAACACCATATATTTT. Protein sequence: CAISETRNTIYF. The rearrangement links TRBV10-3 to TRBJ1-3, with D hard to call. The CDR3 sequence is 12 residues long. V lost 2 bases to trimming and J lost 5 bases, with 4 bases between them. Germline values: CDR1 ENHRY, CDR2 SYGVKD.

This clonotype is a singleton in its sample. The CDR3 nucleotides read TGTGCCAGCAGCCAACGACAGGCCTCCTACAATGAGCAGTTCTTC. Translation: CASSQRQASYNEQFF. The rearrangement links TRBV3-1 to TRBJ2-1, with D maybe TRBD1 (6 bases). The CDR3 extends over 15 amino acids. Germline V lookup: CDR1 LGHDT, CDR2 YNNKEL (reference sequence). V lost 2 bases to trimming and J lost 0 bases, with 8 bases between them.

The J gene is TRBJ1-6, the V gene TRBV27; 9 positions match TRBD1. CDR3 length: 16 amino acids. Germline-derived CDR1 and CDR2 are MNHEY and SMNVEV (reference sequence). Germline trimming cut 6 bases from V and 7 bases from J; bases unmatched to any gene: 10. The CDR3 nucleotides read TGTGCCAGCAGCCAAACAGGGGGCAAGTCAAATTCACCCCTCCACTTT. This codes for CASSQTGGKSNSPLHF.

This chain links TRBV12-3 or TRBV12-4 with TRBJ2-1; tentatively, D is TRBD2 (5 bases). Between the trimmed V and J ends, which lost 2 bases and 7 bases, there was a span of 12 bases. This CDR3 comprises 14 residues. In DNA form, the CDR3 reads TGTGCCAGCAGTTTAAAGGCCCGGGGTAATGAGCAGTTCTTC. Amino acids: CASSLKARGNEQFF.

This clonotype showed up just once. CDR3 sequence reads: CAILSRSGGNYNEQFF. CDR3 DNA sequence: TGTGCCATCCTCTCCCGTTCGGGAGGGAACTACAATGAGCAGTTCTTC. The chain is built from TRBV28 and TRBJ2-1; TRBD2 aligns across 8 bases. Germline V gene data show CDR1 as MDHEN and CDR2 as SYDVKM. V lost 10 bases and J lost 3; bases outside the gene matches: 14. The CDR3 extends over 16 amino acids.

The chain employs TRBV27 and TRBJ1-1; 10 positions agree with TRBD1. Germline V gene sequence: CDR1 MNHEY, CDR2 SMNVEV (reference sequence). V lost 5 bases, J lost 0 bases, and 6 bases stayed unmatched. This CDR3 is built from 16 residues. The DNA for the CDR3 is TGTGCCAGCAGTGACAGGGGGCGCAGGATGAACACTGAAGCTTTCTTT. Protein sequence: CASSDRGRRMNTEAFF.

The CDR3 spells CASSQGVIVKNIQYF. The CDR3 region has the DNA TGTGCCAGCAGCCAGGGGGTTATCGTCAAAAACATTCAGTACTTC. The J gene is TRBJ2-4, the V gene TRBV11-2, with 7 bases that match TRBD1. This CDR3 has 15 amino acids. Trimming took 5 bases from V and 3 from J; bases not matched to a gene: 7. Germline loops: CDR1 SGHAT, CDR2 FQNNGV.

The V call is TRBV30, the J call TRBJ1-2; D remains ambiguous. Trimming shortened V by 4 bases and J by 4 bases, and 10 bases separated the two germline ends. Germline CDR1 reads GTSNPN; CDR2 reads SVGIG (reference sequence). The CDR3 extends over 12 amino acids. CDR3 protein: CAWTSETYGYTF. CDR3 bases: TGTGCCTGGACCTCAGAAACCTATGGCTACACCTTC.

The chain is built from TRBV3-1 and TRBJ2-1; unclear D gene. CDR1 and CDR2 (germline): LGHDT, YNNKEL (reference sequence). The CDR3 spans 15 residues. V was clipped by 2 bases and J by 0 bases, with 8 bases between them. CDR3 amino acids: CASSQRLSSYNEQFF. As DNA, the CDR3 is TGTGCCAGCAGCCAAAGGCTAAGCTCCTACAATGAGCAGTTCTTC.

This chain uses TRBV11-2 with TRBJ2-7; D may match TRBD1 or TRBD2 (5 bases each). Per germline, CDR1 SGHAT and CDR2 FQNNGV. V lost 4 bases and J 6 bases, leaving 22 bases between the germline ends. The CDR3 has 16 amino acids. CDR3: CASSSSPGRMGTEQYF. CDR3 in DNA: TGTGCCAGCAGCTCATCCCCGGGACGAATGGGGACCGAGCAGTACTTC.

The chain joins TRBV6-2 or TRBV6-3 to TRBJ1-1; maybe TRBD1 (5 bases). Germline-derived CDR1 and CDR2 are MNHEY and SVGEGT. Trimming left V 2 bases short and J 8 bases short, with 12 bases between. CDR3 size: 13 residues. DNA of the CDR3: TGTGCCAGCAGTTACGCGTCAGGGAGGGAAGCTTTCTTT. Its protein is CASSYASGREAFF.

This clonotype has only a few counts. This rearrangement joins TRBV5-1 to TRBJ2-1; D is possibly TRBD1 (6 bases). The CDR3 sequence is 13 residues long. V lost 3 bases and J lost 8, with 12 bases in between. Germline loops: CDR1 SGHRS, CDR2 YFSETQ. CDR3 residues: CASSSGQLDEQFF. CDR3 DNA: TGCGCCAGCAGCTCAGGACAGTTGGATGAGCAGTTCTTC.

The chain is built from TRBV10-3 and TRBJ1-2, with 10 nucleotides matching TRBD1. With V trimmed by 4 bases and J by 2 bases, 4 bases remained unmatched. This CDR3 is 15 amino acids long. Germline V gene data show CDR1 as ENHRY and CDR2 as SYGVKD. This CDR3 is CAISGQGASNYGYTF. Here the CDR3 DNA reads TGTGCCATCAGTGGACAGGGGGCTTCCAACTATGGCTACACCTTC.